A selection of T cell receptor beta chains follows, all from one sample in a study of T cell changes during pregnancy in multiple sclerosis. Measured with immunoSEQ multiplex PCR; TCRdb has only the in-frame clones, and not every one. The data contain about 92,000 clones, about 92% of them singletons. The material sequenced was peripheral blood, taken in the first trimester of pregnancy. The receptors originated from a female donor with multiple sclerosis, enrolled in a pregnancy study. CDR3s include the opening cysteine and the closing phenylalanine or tryptophan. The D gene is left open where the match is weak. The size of a clone is reported for some rows only, either as once, few or many, or as a class for expanded clones.

clone size: .
J gene: TRBJ2-6
D gene: .
V gene: TRBV5-1
CDR3 protein: CASSLNAPQSGANVLTF
CDR3 DNA: TGCGCCAGCAGCCTTAACGCCCCACAATCTGGGGCCAACGTCCTGACTTTC

clone size: .
J gene: TRBJ2-3
D gene: .
V gene: TRBV2
CDR3 protein: CASSELREPDTQYF
CDR3 DNA: TGTGCCAGCAGTGAATTGCGGGAACCAGATACGCAGTATTTT

clone size: .
J gene: TRBJ1-5
D gene: .
V gene: TRBV2
CDR3 protein: CASSEGGRRNNQPQHF
CDR3 DNA: TGTGCCAGCAGTGAAGGGGGGCGCCGTAACAATCAGCCCCAGCATTTT

clone size: .
J gene: TRBJ2-7
D gene: TRBD1
V gene: TRBV27
CDR3 protein: CASSLSSGGSYEQYF
CDR3 DNA: TGTGCCAGCAGTTTATCATCAGGGGGCTCGTACGAGCAGTACTTC

clone size: .
J gene: TRBJ1-1
D gene: .
V gene: TRBV7-3
CDR3 protein: CASPQYTEAFF
CDR3 DNA: TGTGCCAGCCCTCAGTACACTGAAGCTTTCTTT

clone size: .
J gene: TRBJ2-7
D gene: .
V gene: TRBV13
CDR3 protein: CASSLSSYEQYF
CDR3 DNA: TGTGCCAGCAGCCTAAGCTCCTACGAGCAGTACTTC

clone size: few
J gene: TRBJ1-5
D gene: .
V gene: TRBV10-3
CDR3 protein: CAISEAKRNQPQHF
CDR3 DNA: TGTGCCATCAGTGAGGCTAAGAGAAACCAGCCCCAGCATTTT

clone size: .
J gene: TRBJ2-1
D gene: TRBD2
V gene: TRBV19
CDR3 protein: CASTPSGGSYNEQFF
CDR3 DNA: TGTGCCAGTACGCCTAGCGGGGGCTCCTACAATGAGCAGTTCTTC

clone size: once
J gene: TRBJ1-1
D gene: TRBD1
V gene: TRBV6-4
CDR3 protein: CARSTGENTEAFF
CDR3 DNA: TGTGCCAGAAGTACAGGGGAGAACACTGAAGCTTTCTTT

clone size: .
J gene: TRBJ1-5
D gene: .
V gene: TRBV19
CDR3 protein: CASSLTGKYSNQPQHF
CDR3 DNA: TGTGCCAGTAGTCTAACGGGTAAATATAGCAATCAGCCCCAGCATTTT

clone size: .
J gene: TRBJ2-5
D gene: .
V gene: TRBV21-1
CDR3 protein: CASSKGFYGRRGDSQETQYF
CDR3 DNA: TGTGCCAGCAGCAAGGGCTTCTACGGCCGGCGTGGGGACTCTCAAGAGACCCAGTACTTC

clone size: .
J gene: TRBJ1-3
D gene: .
V gene: TRBV29-1
CDR3 protein: CSVESPGHSRDTIYF
CDR3 DNA: TGCAGCGTTGAATCCCCCGGACACTCGAGAGACACCATATATTTT

clone size: .
J gene: TRBJ2-7
D gene: TRBD1
V gene: TRBV6-5
CDR3 protein: CASSYLQGANSYEQYF
CDR3 DNA: TGTGCCAGCAGTTACCTACAGGGGGCAAACTCCTACGAGCAGTACTTC

clone size: .
J gene: TRBJ2-7
D gene: .
V gene: TRBV19
CDR3 protein: CASSIDHGLMYEQYF
CDR3 DNA: TGTGCCAGTAGTATAGATCACGGACTCATGTACGAGCAGTACTTC

clone size: few
J gene: TRBJ2-7
D gene: TRBD2
V gene: TRBV7-6
CDR3 protein: CASSTWASGSRYEQYF
CDR3 DNA: TGTGCCAGCAGCACCTGGGCTAGCGGGAGCCGCTACGAGCAGTACTTC

clone size: .
J gene: TRBJ2-2
D gene: TRBD1
V gene: TRBV19
CDR3 protein: CASSPGRGRTGELFF
CDR3 DNA: TGTGCCAGTAGCCCTGGAAGGGGGCGCACCGGGGAGCTGTTTTTT

clone size: .
J gene: TRBJ2-3
D gene: TRBD2
V gene: TRBV30
CDR3 protein: CAWGLARGDTQYF
CDR3 DNA: TGTGCCTGGGGACTAGCGAGAGGAGATACGCAGTATTTT

clone size: .
J gene: TRBJ2-3
D gene: TRBD2
V gene: TRBV25-1
CDR3 protein: CASSESRLAGTDTQYF
CDR3 DNA: TGTGCCAGCAGTGAATCGCGACTAGCGGGCACAGATACGCAGTATTTT

clone size: .
J gene: TRBJ1-5
D gene: .
V gene: TRBV5-1
CDR3 protein: CASSLGGFDQPQHF
CDR3 DNA: TGCGCCAGCAGCTTGGGAGGCTTCGATCAGCCCCAGCATTTT

clone size: .
J gene: TRBJ2-7
D gene: TRBD1
V gene: TRBV11-2
CDR3 protein: CASSSRQGDLGEQYF
CDR3 DNA: TGTGCCAGCAGCTCCCGACAGGGGGACTTAGGGGAGCAGTACTTC

clone size: .
J gene: TRBJ2-7
D gene: .
V gene: TRBV6-1
CDR3 protein: CASSEALTRTVISHEQYF
CDR3 DNA: TGTGCCAGCAGTGAAGCGTTAACGAGAACGGTGATTAGCCACGAGCAGTACTTC

clone size: .
J gene: TRBJ2-4
D gene: TRBD1
V gene: TRBV29-1
CDR3 protein: CSVDFRRQGKKNIQYF
CDR3 DNA: TGCAGCGTTGATTTTCGTCGACAGGGGAAAAAAAACATTCAGTACTTC

clone size: .
J gene: TRBJ1-2
D gene: .
V gene: TRBV6-1
CDR3 protein: CASSDSYYGYTF
CDR3 DNA: TGTGCCAGCAGTGATTCCTACTATGGCTACACCTTC

clone size: few
J gene: TRBJ1-5
D gene: .
V gene: TRBV18
CDR3 protein: CASSPGQNQPQHF
CDR3 DNA: TGTGCCAGCTCACCAGGCCAAAATCAGCCCCAGCATTTT

clone size: .
J gene: TRBJ2-7
D gene: TRBD2
V gene: TRBV7-2
CDR3 protein: CASSRELAGGYEQYF
CDR3 DNA: TGTGCCAGCAGCAGAGAACTAGCGGGAGGCTACGAGCAGTACTTC

clone size: .
J gene: TRBJ1-1
D gene: .
V gene: TRBV7-2
CDR3 protein: CASSLAPPGTYNEAFF
CDR3 DNA: TGTGCCAGCAGCTTAGCGCCCCCCGGGACTTATAATGAAGCTTTCTTT

clone size: .
J gene: TRBJ2-5
D gene: .
V gene: TRBV30
CDR3 protein: CAWSVRGETQYF
CDR3 DNA: TGTGCCTGGAGTGTACGGGGAGAGACCCAGTACTTC

clone size: once
J gene: TRBJ2-7
D gene: .
V gene: TRBV9
CDR3 protein: CASSVVSGSEQYF
CDR3 DNA: TGTGCCAGCAGCGTAGTATCCGGGTCCGAGCAGTACTTC

clone size: .
J gene: TRBJ2-7
D gene: TRBD1
V gene: TRBV5-6
CDR3 protein: CASSSGGEQYF
CDR3 DNA: TGTGCCAGCAGCTCAGGGGGCGAGCAGTACTTC

clone size: .
J gene: TRBJ2-1
D gene: .
V gene: TRBV19
CDR3 protein: CASSISLAEYNEQFF
CDR3 DNA: TGTGCCAGTAGTATCTCGCTAGCCGAATACAATGAGCAGTTCTTC

clone size: .
J gene: TRBJ2-6
D gene: TRBD1
V gene: TRBV19
CDR3 protein: CASSSGTAFSGANVLTF
CDR3 DNA: TGTGCCAGTAGTTCCGGGACAGCGTTCTCTGGGGCCAACGTCCTGACTTTC

clone size: .
J gene: TRBJ2-1
D gene: TRBD1
V gene: TRBV9
CDR3 protein: CASSVEGNRGRTYNEQFF
CDR3 DNA: TGTGCCAGCAGCGTAGAAGGAAACAGGGGACGAACCTACAATGAGCAGTTCTTC

clone size: once
J gene: TRBJ2-7
D gene: TRBD1
V gene: TRBV4-3
CDR3 protein: CASSSGQGYEQYF
CDR3 DNA: TGCGCCAGCAGCTCGGGACAGGGCTACGAGCAGTACTTC

clone size: .
J gene: TRBJ1-5
D gene: .
V gene: TRBV10-1
CDR3 protein: CASSEPGGQPQHF
CDR3 DNA: TGCGCCAGCAGTGAGCCCGGGGGTCAGCCCCAGCATTTT

clone size: .
J gene: TRBJ2-2
D gene: TRBD1
V gene: TRBV5-6
CDR3 protein: CASSFRRTGNTGELFF
CDR3 DNA: TGTGCCAGCAGCTTTCGAAGGACAGGGAACACCGGGGAGCTGTTTTTT

clone size: few
J gene: TRBJ1-2
D gene: TRBD1
V gene: TRBV27
CDR3 protein: CASSPDRGSYGYTF
CDR3 DNA: TGTGCCAGCAGTCCCGACAGGGGAAGCTATGGCTACACCTTC

clone size: .
J gene: TRBJ1-3
D gene: .
V gene: TRBV5-1
CDR3 protein: CASSGAASGNTIYF
CDR3 DNA: TGCGCCAGCAGCGGGGCAGCGTCTGGAAACACCATATATTTT

clone size: .
J gene: TRBJ2-7
D gene: .
V gene: TRBV28
CDR3 protein: CASSQIPSGASYEQYF
CDR3 DNA: TGTGCCAGCAGTCAAATTCCCAGCGGAGCGTCCTACGAGCAGTACTTC

clone size: .
J gene: TRBJ2-1
D gene: TRBD2
V gene: TRBV5-1
CDR3 protein: CASRGPGLAEPHLYNEQFF
CDR3 DNA: TGCGCCAGCAGGGGACCGGGACTAGCGGAGCCCCACCTCTACAATGAGCAGTTCTTC

clone size: .
J gene: TRBJ1-5
D gene: .
V gene: TRBV6-6
CDR3 protein: CASRGRSGSRNQPQHF
CDR3 DNA: TGTGCCAGCAGGGGCCGATCGGGGTCTCGCAATCAGCCCCAGCATTTT